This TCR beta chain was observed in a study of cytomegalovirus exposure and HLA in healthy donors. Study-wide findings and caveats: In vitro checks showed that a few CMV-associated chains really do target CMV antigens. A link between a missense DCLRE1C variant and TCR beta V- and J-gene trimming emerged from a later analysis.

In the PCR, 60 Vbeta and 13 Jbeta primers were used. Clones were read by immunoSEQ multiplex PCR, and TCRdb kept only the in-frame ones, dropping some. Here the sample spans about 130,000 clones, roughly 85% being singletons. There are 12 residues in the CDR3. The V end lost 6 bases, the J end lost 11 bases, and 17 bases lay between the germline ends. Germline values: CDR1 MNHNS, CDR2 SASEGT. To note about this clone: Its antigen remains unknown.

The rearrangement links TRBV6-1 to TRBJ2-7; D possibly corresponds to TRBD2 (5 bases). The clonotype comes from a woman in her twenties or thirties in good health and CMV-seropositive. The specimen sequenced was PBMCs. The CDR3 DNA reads TGTGCCAGCAGGGACCCTAACCCCGGGGAGTACTTC. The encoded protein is CASRDPNPGEYF.